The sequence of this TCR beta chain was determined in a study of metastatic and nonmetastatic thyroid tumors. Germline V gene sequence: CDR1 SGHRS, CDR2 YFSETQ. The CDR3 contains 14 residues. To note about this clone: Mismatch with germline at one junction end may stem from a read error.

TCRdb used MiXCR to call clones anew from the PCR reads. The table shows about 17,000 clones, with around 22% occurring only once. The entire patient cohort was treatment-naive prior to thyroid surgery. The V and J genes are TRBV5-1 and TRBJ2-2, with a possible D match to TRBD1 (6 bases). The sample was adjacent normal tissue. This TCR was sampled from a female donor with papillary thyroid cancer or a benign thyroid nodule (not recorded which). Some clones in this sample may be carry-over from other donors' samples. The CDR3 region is CATRRTANTGERFF. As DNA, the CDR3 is TGCGCCACCAGAAGGACAGCGAACACCGGGGAGCGGTTTTTT.